This TCR beta chain was obtained from a study of OX40 agonist ivuxolimab in advanced cancers. Study information: Patients' therapy was ivuxolimab, an antibody that acts as an agonist of OX40 (CD134).

This CDR3 contains 14 residues. V was cut by 5 bases and J by 4 bases, with 12 bases left in between. Germline V CDR1 and CDR2: SGHTA, FQGNSA. Measured with immunoSEQ multiplex PCR; TCRdb has only the in-frame clones, and not every one. The data show approximately 65,000 clones, around 86% seen once. The rearrangement links TRBV7-2 to TRBJ2-1; maybe TRBD1 (6 bases). The source material was CD4+ or CD8+ T cells sorted from blood, sampled in a trial of the OX40 agonist ivuxolimab. This receptor was taken from an adult with an advanced solid tumor such as melanoma, head and neck, liver or kidney cancer. The CDR3 bases are TGTGCCAGCAGCCTCCGGACAGCATACAATGAGCAGTTCTTC. This translates into CASSLRTAYNEQFF.